The 30 T cell receptor beta chains given below trace back to one sample, sequenced in a study of blood T cell repertoires in COVID-19. The table came from immunoSEQ multiplex PCR; TCRdb's copy has only in-frame clones and leaves some out. Altogether hundreds of thousands of clones are present, roughly 84% being singletons, with the ten largest covering 6.8%. What was sequenced was PBMCs or T cells enriched from blood (not recorded which). All receptors come from a woman between 40 and 50 years old who had recovered from COVID-19.

This clone was detected a few times. The chain couples TRBV21-1 to TRBJ2-2; no DNA check was done on the table's D call, TRBD1. TRBV21-1 is a pseudogene locus. This CDR3 spans 18 amino acids. The CDR3 is CASSHERSTALITGELFF. CDR3 DNA: TGTGCCAGCAGCCATGAGAGATCGACAGCATTAATCACCGGGGAGCTGTTTTTT.

V is TRBV5-1 and J is TRBJ1-1; possible D gene TRBD1, 5 bases. This CDR3 has 15 residues. The V gene's germline CDR1 is SGHRS and CDR2 YFSETQ. Trimming pared 4 bases from V and 4 bases from J, leaving 17 bases between. CDR3 DNA: TGCGCCAGCAGCCCTGAGCAGGGCGTGCGCACTGAAGCTTTCTTT. It encodes CASSPEQGVRTEAFF.

This sequence joins TRBV2 and TRBJ1-4; 7 bases align to TRBD1. The length of the CDR3 is 14 residues. Trimming removed 4 bases from V and 7 bases from J; junction bases left unmatched: 6. CDR1 is SNHLY, CDR2 FYNNEI, per germline. CDR3 DNA: TGTGCCAGCAGTGGGAACAGGGGAACTGAAAAACTGTTTTTT. Translation: CASSGNRGTEKLFF. Together with reference TRBV2 and TRBJ1-4, the CDR3 gives the full variable domain: EPEVTQTPSHQVTQMGQEVILRCVPISNHLYFYWYRQILGQKVEFLVSFYNNEISEKSEIFDDQFSVERPDGSNFTLKIRSTKLEDSAMYFCASSGNRGTEKLFFGSGTQLSVL.

The rearrangement joins TRBV7-8 to TRBJ1-4; no clear D gene. The CDR3 sequence is 16 residues long. The germline V and J ends were trimmed by 4 bases and 5 bases, with 17 bases remaining between them. CDR1 and CDR2 (germline): SGHVS, FQNEAQ. CDR3 sequence reads: CASSYRLGSLNEKLFF. In DNA, the CDR3 is TGTGCCAGCAGCTACCGTTTGGGCTCGTTGAATGAAAAACTGTTTTTT.

The chain carries TRBV2 and TRBJ1-1; possibly TRBD1 for D (5 bases). This CDR3 region has 13 residues. Trimming removed 4 bases from V and 2 bases from J, with 8 bases in between. Per germline, CDR1 SNHLY and CDR2 FYNNEI. CDR3 protein: CASSVQVNTEAFF. The CDR3 nucleotides are TGTGCCAGCAGTGTACAGGTAAACACTGAAGCTTTCTTT.

This chain connects TRBV28 to TRBJ1-2, with a weak D call TRBD1 (6 bases). The CDR3 runs 12 residues. V lost 4 bases to trimming and J lost 11 bases, with 14 bases between them. In germline, CDR1 is MDHEN, CDR2 SYDVKM. Here the CDR3 reads CASSSRQEDYTF. As DNA, the CDR3 is TGTGCCAGCAGTTCTCGACAGGAGGATTACACCTTC.

This rearrangement joins TRBV10-3 to TRBJ2-7, with D unclear. Germline V CDR1 and CDR2: ENHRY, SYGVKD. This CDR3 is built from 12 residues. V shed 3 bases and J shed 2 bases, with 5 bases lying between them. The CDR3 DNA is TGTGCCATCAGTGACAGAACCTACGAGCAGTACTTC. It specifies CAISDRTYEQYF.

The chain recombines TRBV7-2 with TRBJ1-2; 9 nucleotides align to TRBD1. With 6 bases clipped from V and 4 bases from J, the junction kept 12 bases outside the gene matches. CDR3 length: 16 amino acids. Germline V gene lookup returns CDR1 SGHTA and CDR2 FQGNSA. CDR3 sequence reads: CASSHDRDRVAYGYTF. CDR3 bases: TGTGCCAGCAGTCACGACCGGGACAGGGTCGCCTATGGCTACACCTTC. Looking up the rest from reference TRBV7-2 and TRBJ1-2 gives the full variable domain: GAGVSQSPSNKVTEKGKDVELRCDPISGHTALYWYRQSLGQGLEFLIYFQGNSAPDKSGLPSDRFSAERTGGSVSTLTIQRTQQEDSAVYLCASSHDRDRVAYGYTFGSGTRLTVV.

In this sample, this clone turned up a few times. CDR3 bases: TGTGCCAGCAGTCGCTTTGGAGAAGGGGGAGGGGATGAGCAGTTCTTC. Its protein product is CASSRFGEGGGDEQFF. The chain is built from TRBV11-3 and TRBJ2-1, with a tentative D call TRBD2 (7 bases). This CDR3 contains 16 residues. Germline CDR1 SGHNT, CDR2 YENEEA. V was trimmed by 6 bases and J by 8 bases, leaving 23 bases between them.

The chain recombines TRBV18 with TRBJ1-6, with D tentatively TRBD1 (6 bases). The length of the CDR3 is 15 residues. Germline values: CDR1 KGHSH, CDR2 LQKENI. V was shortened by 3 bases and J by 8 bases, with 14 bases between the two germline ends. CDR3 DNA sequence: TGTGCCAGCTCACCGAACAGGGCTCGAGATTCACCCCTCCACTTT. It encodes CASSPNRARDSPLHF.

Concerning this clone: Other DNA sequences of this sample code for an identical CDR3. The chain links TRBV27 to TRBJ2-7; D uncertain. This CDR3 contains 13 residues. V shed 0 bases and J shed 1 base, with 4 bases lying between them. The germline V gene encodes CDR1 MNHEY and CDR2 SMNVEV (reference sequence). In DNA form, the CDR3 reads TGTGCCAGCAGTTTATCTCGGTCCTACGAGCAGTACTTC. Protein sequence: CASSLSRSYEQYF.

The chain recombines TRBV19 with TRBJ1-1; D is perhaps TRBD1 (6 bases). Germline assignment: CDR1 LNHDA and CDR2 SQIVND (reference sequence). The CDR3 has 16 amino acids. Trimming cost V 4 bases and J 4 bases, with 19 bases left between them. DNA for the CDR3: TGTGCCAGTAGTACATGGGTCAGGGGTCGTTCCACTGAAGCTTTCTTT. This translates into CASSTWVRGRSTEAFF.

The chain carries TRBV6-4 and TRBJ1-1, with D hard to call. V lost 2 bases to trimming and J lost 5 bases, with 12 bases between them. This CDR3 contains 14 residues. Germline CDR1 is MRHNA and CDR2 is SNTAGT. CDR3 residues: CASSDDSMFTEAFF. In DNA, the CDR3 is TGTGCCAGCAGTGACGACTCTATGTTTACTGAAGCTTTCTTT.

The chain joins TRBV27 to TRBJ1-2; the match to TRBD1 covers 8 bases. J lost 4 bases, V lost 9 bases, and 10 bases had no gene match. The CDR3 is 14 amino acids. CDR1 MNHEY and CDR2 SMNVEV come from the germline V gene (reference sequence). Written as DNA, the CDR3 is TGTGCCAGTACAAAGGCCGGACAGGGCTATGGCTACACCTTC. This codes for CASTKAGQGYGYTF.

The V gene is TRBV21-1, the J gene TRBJ2-7; no check of the table's D call, TRBD2, against the DNA was made. TRBV21-1 is a pseudogene segment. CDR3 size: 16 residues. The CDR3 DNA reads TGTGCCAGCAGCAAATTTGGACTAGCGGGGGCCTGGGAGCAGTACGTC. Its translation is CASSKFGLAGAWEQYV.

The chain recombines TRBV28 with TRBJ2-5; TRBD1 matches at 8 bases. Germline V gene sequence: CDR1 MDHEN, CDR2 SYDVKM. The CDR3 is 15 amino acids. The V and J ends lost 5 bases and 4 bases, in that order; junction bases with no gene match: 9. The CDR3 region has the DNA TGTGCCAGCAGTGGGCGGACAGGGCAGGGAGAGACCCAGTACTTC. It translates to CASSGRTGQGETQYF.

This clone was observed a handful of times. The rearrangement joins TRBV10-3 to TRBJ2-1; 9 positions agree with TRBD2. Germline CDR1 and CDR2: ENHRY and SYGVKD. This CDR3 is built from 15 residues. V was pared by 6 bases and J by 0 bases, with 3 bases of the junction left unmatched. In nucleotides, the CDR3 is TGTGCCATCAGGAGTAGCGGGAGCTCCTACAATGAGCAGTTCTTC. It yields the protein CAIRSSGSSYNEQFF.

This chain joins TRBV5-1 and TRBJ2-5; TRBD2 might be the D (6 bases). The V and J ends lost 4 bases and 5 bases respectively, with 12 bases between them. This CDR3 has 13 amino acids. Germline values: CDR1 SGHRS, CDR2 YFSETQ. The DNA for the CDR3 is TGCGCCAGCAGCCCATCAGGGAGGGAGACCCAGTACTTC. This translates into CASSPSGRETQYF.

The rearrangement links TRBV21-1 to TRBJ1-5. TRBV21-1 is marked as a pseudogene. The CDR3 consists of 14 residues. The CDR3 DNA is TGTGCCAGCAGCTGCCCAGACGGGGATCAGCCCCAGCATTTT. The encoded protein is CASSCPDGDQPQHF.

The V call is TRBV9, the J call TRBJ2-3; perhaps TRBD1 as D (6 bases). The V gene's germline CDR1 is SGDLS and CDR2 YYNGEE. The CDR3 length is 12 residues. V was clipped by 4 bases and J by 5 bases, with 8 bases between them. The CDR3 DNA follows: TGTGCCAGCAGCCCCAGGGGAGATACGCAGTATTTT. Amino acid sequence: CASSPRGDTQYF.

This chain uses TRBV25-1 with TRBJ2-5, with D possibly TRBD2 on 5 matching bases. The V and J ends lost 4 bases and 3 bases respectively, with 9 bases between them. CDR3 length: 13 amino acids. The germline gives CDR1 MGHDK, CDR2 SYGVNS. CDR3 bases: TGTGCCAGCAGTGCTCGGACTGAAGAGACCCAGTACTTC. It encodes CASSARTEETQYF. Supplemented by reference TRBV25-1 and TRBJ2-5, the full variable domain reads EADIYQTPRYLVIGTGKKITLECSQTMGHDKMYWYQQDPGMELHLIHYSYGVNSTEKGDLSSESTVSRIRTEHFPLTLESARPSHTSQYLCASSARTEETQYFGPGTRLLVL.

The chain couples TRBV29-1 to TRBJ1-2, with 12 nucleotides matching TRBD1. Germline CDR1 SQVTM, CDR2 ANQGSEA. The trim removed 7 bases at V and 6 bases at J, leaving 9 bases unmatched. The CDR3 length is 14 residues. The CDR3 is CSGIGTGGWDGYTF. CDR3 sequence (DNA): TGCAGCGGAATAGGGACAGGGGGCTGGGATGGCTACACCTTC.

A single count supports this clone. The chain links TRBV6-5 to TRBJ2-5; D is possibly TRBD2 (7 bases). Trimming cost V 3 bases and J 5 bases, with 16 bases left between them. This CDR3 is built from 15 residues. Germline loops: CDR1 MNHEY, CDR2 SVGAGI. For the CDR3, the DNA is TGTGCCAGCAGTTATTCGCTCGGGGGGCAGGAGACCCAGTACTTC. Protein: CASSYSLGGQETQYF.

This chain joins TRBV6-1 and TRBJ2-1, with D maybe TRBD2 (5 bases). Germline V gene sequence: CDR1 MNHNS, CDR2 SASEGT. CDR3 length: 12 amino acids. V dropped 1 base and J dropped 10 bases, with 8 bases sitting between them. The CDR3 bases are TGTGCCAGCAGTGAAGAGAGAGGGGAGCAGTTCTTC. Amino acid sequence: CASSEERGEQFF.

V and J are TRBV10-3 and TRBJ1-1; 7 bases are a match to TRBD1. The CDR3 totals 11 residues. The V gene end was trimmed by 4 bases and the J gene end by 8 bases; junction bases not matched to a gene: 1. Germline V gene data show CDR1 as ENHRY and CDR2 as SYGVKD. CDR3 bases: TGTGCCATCAGTGTGACAGGGGAAGCTTTCTTT. It translates to CAISVTGEAFF.

This sequence joins TRBV30 and TRBJ1-6; maybe TRBD1 (6 bases). The CDR3 is 13 amino acids. Trimming stripped 4 bases from V and 9 bases from J, with 13 bases between. Germline V CDR1 and CDR2: GTSNPN, SVGIG (reference sequence). The DNA for the CDR3 is TGTGCCTGGACGGTTCAGGGGACTTCACCCCTCCACTTT. Translation gives CAWTVQGTSPLHF.

This rearrangement joins TRBV27 to TRBJ2-2; 10 positions agree with TRBD2. CDR3 size: 15 residues. Germline V CDR1 and CDR2: MNHEY, SMNVEV (reference sequence). After removal of 7 bases from V and 4 bases from J, the junction contained 6 bases not matched to a gene. For the CDR3, the DNA is TGTGCCAGCATTTCTAGCGGGAGTGCCACCGGGGAGCTGTTTTTT. Its protein product is CASISSGSATGELFF.

The chain recombines TRBV24-1 with TRBJ2-7; D remains unclear. The ends were cut back, 9 bases at V and 5 bases at J, with 13 bases in the middle. Germline CDR1 reads KGHDR; CDR2 reads SFDVKD. This CDR3 is 12 amino acids long. Here the CDR3 reads CATPTRRDEQYV. The CDR3 nucleotides read TGTGCCACCCCGACACGGCGAGACGAGCAGTACGTC.

This clone was recorded a few times. V gene TRBV5-6 combines with J gene TRBJ1-4; maybe TRBD1 (5 bases). Germline V gene lookup returns CDR1 SGHDT and CDR2 YYEEEE. V was cut by 0 bases and J by 0 bases, with 9 bases left in between. The CDR3 loop spans 16 amino acids. CDR3 DNA sequence: TGTGCCAGCAGCTTGGGCCCCAGGGCAACTAATGAAAAACTGTTTTTT. It yields the protein CASSLGPRATNEKLFF.

This rearrangement joins TRBV2 to TRBJ2-1; 9 bases match TRBD2. Germline lookup yields CDR1 SNHLY and CDR2 FYNNEI. This CDR3 has 14 amino acids. Losses at the gene ends were 6 bases for V and 14 bases for J; bases not matched to a gene: 14. CDR3 nucleotides: TGTGCCAGCAGAGAGACTAGCGGCCCCCTGCGGAAGTTCTTC. Its translation is CASRETSGPLRKFF.